A single sample is the source of the 17 T cell receptor beta chains below, sequenced in a study of blood T cell repertoires in COVID-19. Sequencing used immunoSEQ multiplex PCR; TCRdb keeps in-frame clones, though not all of them. The data hold roughly 110,000 clones, with roughly 80% observed a single time. What was sequenced was peripheral blood. All receptors derive from a human donor in a cohort sampled during active COVID-19.

The chain recombines TRBV19 with TRBJ2-6; D possibly corresponds to TRBD1 (5 bases). The germline V and J ends were trimmed by 1 base and 0 bases, with 10 bases remaining between them. The CDR3 length is 17 residues. Per germline, CDR1 LNHDA and CDR2 SQIVND (reference sequence). The CDR3 loop reads CASSIGQSYSGANVLTF. For the CDR3, the DNA is TGTGCCAGTAGTATAGGACAGAGTTACTCTGGGGCCAACGTCCTGACTTTC.

The rearrangement uses TRBV6-5 and TRBJ2-2; a possible D gene is TRBD2 (6 bases). Germline V CDR1 and CDR2: MNHEY, SVGAGI. The length of the CDR3 is 13 residues. Trimming cost V 8 bases and J 1 base, with 8 bases left between them. The CDR3 loop is CASRDWNTGELFF. The CDR3 coding sequence is TGTGCCAGCCGGGACTGGAACACCGGGGAGCTGTTTTTT.

This chain joins TRBV5-1 and TRBJ2-3; 11 bases line up with TRBD2. The V gene's germline CDR1 is SGHRS and CDR2 YFSETQ. Unmatched junction bases numbered 8, after V lost 5 bases and J lost 6 bases. The length of the CDR3 is 15 residues. The CDR3: CASSSGRAGGDTQYF. The CDR3 coding sequence is TGCGCCAGCAGTAGCGGGAGGGCCGGCGGGGATACGCAGTATTTT.

Details on this clone: One end of the junction varies from germline; a read error may be responsible. The gene calls are TRBV3-1 (or the pseudogene TRBV3-2) and TRBJ2-5, with D possibly matching TRBD2 (6 bases). The CDR3 is 14 residues long. CDR1 is LGHDT, CDR2 YNNKEL, per germline (reference sequence). The CDR3 coding sequence is TGTGCCAGCAGCCAAAGCCTAGCGCAAGGGACCCAGTACTTC. Amino acid sequence: CASSQSLAQGTQYF.

The V and J genes are TRBV11-1 and TRBJ2-1; D uncertain. CDR3 size: 12 residues. Per the germline V gene, CDR1 is SGHAT and CDR2 is FQDESV (reference sequence). The ends were cut back, 5 bases at V and 4 bases at J, with 6 bases in the middle. The CDR3 DNA follows: TGTGCCAGCAGCCCACAATACAATGAGCAGTTCTTC. Protein: CASSPQYNEQFF.

This chain connects TRBV2 to TRBJ1-2, with D perhaps TRBD1 (6 bases). CDR3 length equals 14 residues. From germline, CDR1 is SNHLY and CDR2 FYNNEI. V was pared by 7 bases and J by 8 bases, with 20 bases between. The DNA of the CDR3 is TGTGCCAGCACACTACAGGGAGGGTCGGTAGGCTACACCTTC. It is translated as CASTLQGGSVGYTF.

The gene calls are TRBV11-2 and TRBJ2-1; 11 nucleotides agree with TRBD2. Germline values: CDR1 SGHAT, CDR2 FQNNGV. The V segment lost 4 bases and the J segment 7 bases; nucleotides outside the gene matches: 12. This CDR3 has 17 amino acids. The CDR3 sequence: CASSSQTLAGGYNEQFF. The CDR3 DNA reads as TGTGCCAGCAGCTCCCAAACCTTAGCGGGAGGGTATAATGAGCAGTTCTTC. The variable domain in full, with the rest retrieved from reference TRBV11-2 and TRBJ2-1, is EAGVAQSPRYKIIEKRQSVAFWCNPISGHATLYWYQQILGQGPKLLIQFQNNGVVDDSQLPKDRFSAERLKGVDSTLKIQPAKLEDSAVYLCASSSQTLAGGYNEQFFGPGTRLTVL.

A few counts support this clone. The chain uses TRBV19 and TRBJ2-1; 13 nucleotides align to TRBD2. The CDR3 runs 17 residues. The trim removed 4 bases at V and 8 bases at J, leaving 11 bases unmatched. CDR1 is LNHDA, CDR2 SQIVND, per germline (reference sequence). CDR3 residues: CASSTSRTSGSRDEQFF. CDR3 sequence (DNA): TGTGCCAGTAGTACAAGTCGGACTAGCGGGAGTCGGGATGAGCAGTTCTTC.

The sample holds one count of this clone. The CDR3 sequence: CACLRGPEAFF. CDR3 nucleotides: TGTGCCTGTCTCAGGGGCCCTGAAGCTTTCTTT. This chain joins TRBV30 and TRBJ1-1; D perhaps matches TRBD1 (6 bases). Trimming left V 6 bases short and J 6 bases short, with 11 bases between. CDR1 and CDR2 from the germline V gene are GTSNPN and SVGIG (reference sequence). The CDR3 covers 11 residues.

This clone showed up just a few times. The V gene is TRBV6-5, the J gene TRBJ1-2; possibly TRBD1 for D (5 bases). The CDR3 totals 12 residues. The germline V gene encodes CDR1 MNHEY and CDR2 SVGAGI. Between the trimmed V and J ends, which lost 6 bases and 6 bases, there was a span of 11 bases. CDR3 nucleotides: TGTGCCAGCAGGACAGCGATTAATGGCTACACCTTC. Translated, it gives CASRTAINGYTF.

V usage is TRBV10-3 and J usage is TRBJ1-1, with 11 positions matching TRBD1. The length of the CDR3 is 15 residues. CDR1 ENHRY and CDR2 SYGVKD come from the germline V gene. V lost 2 bases to trimming and J lost 6 bases; unmatched junction nucleotides: 5. The CDR3: CAISEVGQGAAEAFF. Written as DNA, the CDR3 is TGTGCCATCAGTGAGGTCGGACAGGGGGCAGCTGAAGCTTTCTTT.

This sequence joins TRBV18 and TRBJ2-6; 9 nucleotides match TRBD2. Germline assignment: CDR1 KGHSH and CDR2 LQKENI. Trimming at V came to 2 bases and at J to 0 bases, leaving 5 bases not matched to a gene. This CDR3 spans 18 amino acids. CDR3 coding DNA: TGTGCCAGCTCACCAAGTCTAGCGGGGCACTCTGGGGCCAACGTCCTGACTTTC. Its translation is CASSPSLAGHSGANVLTF. Looking up the rest from reference TRBV18 and TRBJ2-6 gives the full variable domain: NAGVMQNPRHLVRRRGQEARLRCSPMKGHSHVYWYRQLPEEGLKFMVYLQKENIIDESGMPKERFSAEFPKEGPSILRIQQVVRGDSAAYFCASSPSLAGHSGANVLTFGAGSRLTVL.

J is TRBJ1-5 and V is TRBV19; possible D gene TRBD1, 5 bases. The CDR3 extends over 15 amino acids. V was trimmed by 6 bases and J by 0 bases, leaving 12 bases between them. CDR1 and CDR2 (germline): LNHDA, SQIVND (reference sequence). This chain's CDR3 is CASSETAYSNQPQHF. The CDR3 DNA reads TGTGCCAGTAGCGAGACAGCTTATAGCAATCAGCCCCAGCATTTT.

This clone was detected only once. The J gene is TRBJ2-1, the V gene TRBV4-1; the D gene is possibly TRBD2 (6 bases). Germline lookup yields CDR1 MGHRA and CDR2 YSYEKL. V lost 0 bases, J lost 4 bases, and 13 bases lay in between. The CDR3 runs 16 residues. CDR3 protein: CASSQDSGAFYNEQFF. Written as DNA, the CDR3 is TGCGCCAGCAGCCAAGATAGCGGCGCCTTTTACAATGAGCAGTTCTTC.

The chain uses TRBV5-5 and TRBJ1-2; no clear D gene. Germline V lookup: CDR1 SGHKS, CDR2 YYEKEE (reference sequence). The CDR3 has 16 residues. Trimming took off 4 bases at V and 5 bases at J, with 21 bases between the two ends. The CDR3 loop is CASSLRETGSVYGYTF. CDR3 bases: TGTGCCAGCAGCCTGAGAGAGACGGGGTCTGTATATGGCTACACCTTC. Using reference TRBV5-5 and TRBJ1-2 for the parts outside the CDR3, the full variable domain is DAGVTQSPTHLIKTRGQQVTLRCSPISGHKSVSWYQQVLGQGPQFIFQYYEKEERGRGNFPDRFSARQFPNYSSELNVNALLLGDSALYLCASSLRETGSVYGYTFGSGTRLTVV.

This chain joins TRBV7-9 and TRBJ2-7, with 8 bases that match TRBD2. CDR1 SEHNR and CDR2 FQNEAQ come from the germline V gene (reference sequence). Trimming removed 5 bases from V and 3 bases from J; junction bases left unmatched: 12. The CDR3 sequence is 16 residues long. DNA of the CDR3: TGTGCCAGCAGCCCCGGTGGCGGGAGGATGGTCTACGAGCAGTACTTC. As protein: CASSPGGGRMVYEQYF.

The chain uses TRBV7-3 and TRBJ2-3, with 7 bases matching TRBD2. Germline values: CDR1 SGHTA, CDR2 FQGTGA. The ends lost 5 bases at V and 2 bases at J; junction bases unmatched: 1. This CDR3 contains 13 residues. CDR3 coding DNA: TGTGCCAGCAGCGCGGGAGCCACAGATACGCAGTATTTT. Its protein is CASSAGATDTQYF. The whole variable domain, remainder taken from reference TRBV7-3 and TRBJ2-3, is GAGVSQTPSNKVTEKGKYVELRCDPISGHTALYWYRQSLGQGPEFLIYFQGTGAADDSGLPNDRFFAVRPEGSVSTLKIQRTERGDSAVYLCASSAGATDTQYFGPGTRLTVL.